This T cell receptor beta chain emerged from a study of PD-1 blockade in mismatch repair-deficient tumors. Libraries were prepared by immunoSEQ multiplex PCR; TCRdb keeps only in-frame clonotypes and omits some of them. The data hold approximately 120,000 clones, with around 87% observed a single time. Concerning this clone itself: As yet, its antigen is unknown.

General observations from the study: Tumor-resident clones, often absent from pretreatment blood, expanded after pembrolizumab and then contracted.

All patients were mismatch repair deficient, assessed by either PCR or immunohistochemistry. A few pembrolizumab responders had their TCRs sequenced. The sequence came from an adult with mismatch repair-deficient cancer. The starting material was peripheral blood, obtained 44 weeks after starting pembrolizumab.

CDR3 in amino acids: CASSEGSAGELFF. CDR3 nucleotide sequence: TGTGCCAGCAGTGAGGGTAGCGCCGGGGAGCTGTTTTTT. The chain recombines TRBV6-4 with TRBJ2-2; D perhaps matches TRBD2 (5 bases). This CDR3 spans 13 amino acids. Germline assignment: CDR1 MRHNA and CDR2 SNTAGT. V was pared by 3 bases and J by 6 bases, with 8 bases between.